The 30 T cell receptor beta chains below come from one sample, sequenced in a study of early T cells in non-severe SARS-CoV-2 infection. TCRdb called the 5' RACE reads again in MiXCR, with one record for every CDR3 protein. The sample carries approximately 90,000 distinct CDR3 sequences, around 10% recorded once. The sample was whole blood, taken at baseline. The origin of the receptors is an adult who was a healthcare worker with PCR-confirmed SARS-CoV-2 infection or an uninfected control (not recorded which).

This clonotype was seen ten or more times. The rearrangement joins TRBV7-2 to TRBJ2-4, with 9 bases aligning to TRBD2. Germline CDR1 SGHTA, CDR2 FQGNSA. This CDR3 region has 16 residues. The V segment lost 1 base and the J segment 3 bases; nucleotides outside the gene matches: 4. The CDR3 here is CASSLGSGRNKNIQYF. The CDR3 DNA follows: TGTGCCAGCAGCTTAGGTAGCGGGAGAAACAAAAACATTCAGTACTTC. The full variable domain, its missing parts supplied by reference TRBV7-2 and TRBJ2-4, is GAGVSQSPSNKVTEKGKDVELRCDPISGHTALYWYRQSLGQGLEFLIYFQGNSAPDKSGLPSDRFSAERTGGSVSTLTIQRTQQEDSAVYLCASSLGSGRNKNIQYFGAGTRLSVL.

In the case of this clonotype: The germline gene is not matched at one end of the junction; a read error may be the cause. The chain joins TRBV5-6 to TRBJ2-1, with TRBD2 matching 8 bases. CDR3 size: 15 residues. Germline V CDR1 and CDR2: SGHDT, YYEEEE. Written as DNA, the CDR3 is TGCTCCAGCAGTTCCAGCGGGAGCTCCTACAATGAGCAGTTCTTC. This gives the protein CSSSSSGSSYNEQFF.

This clonotype was seen repeatedly, ten times or more. The V and J genes are TRBV19 and TRBJ2-7; the match to TRBD2 covers 13 bases. The CDR3 contains 15 residues. V trimming: 5 bases; J trimming: 4 bases; junction bases outside the gene matches: 5. The germline V gene encodes CDR1 LNHDA and CDR2 SQIVND (reference sequence). CDR3 loop: CASSWTSGSGYEQYF. The CDR3 nucleotides are TGTGCCAGTAGTTGGACTAGCGGGAGTGGTTACGAGCAGTACTTC.

This clonotype was detected many times. The J gene is TRBJ2-3, the V gene TRBV4-2; D gene unclear. This CDR3 is built from 18 residues. Germline CDR1 and CDR2: LGHNA and YNFKEQ. V was cut by 0 bases and J by 1 base, with 17 bases left in between. The CDR3 loop reads CASSQDAAVERGTDTQYF. The CDR3 region has the DNA TGTGCCAGCAGCCAAGATGCGGCGGTGGAGCGAGGCACAGATACGCAGTATTTT.

The sample holds many counts of this clonotype. The rearrangement links TRBV20-1 to TRBJ2-1; 12 bases match TRBD2. The CDR3 loop spans 16 amino acids. CDR1 DFQATT and CDR2 SNEGSKA come from the germline V gene (reference sequence). Trimming removed 5 bases from V and 1 base from J; junction bases left unmatched: 6. The CDR3 DNA reads TGCAGTGCTTCCCTAGCGGGAGGGGGGTCCTACAATGAGCAGTTCTTC. Encoded protein: CSASLAGGGSYNEQFF.

This clonotype appeared many times. The chain couples TRBV29-1 to TRBJ2-7; 9 bases are a match to TRBD1. The CDR3 length is 12 residues. In germline, CDR1 is SQVTM, CDR2 ANQGSEA. V lost 6 bases and J lost 2; bases outside the gene matches: 2. The CDR3 DNA sequence: TGCAGCGTGGGACAGGGAGCCTACGAGCAGTACTTC. This encodes CSVGQGAYEQYF.

This clonotype was seen many times. The rearrangement joins TRBV24-1 to TRBJ2-3; D gene uncertain. Germline loops: CDR1 KGHDR, CDR2 SFDVKD. V lost 5 bases and J 1 base, leaving 9 bases between the germline ends. The CDR3 runs to 14 residues. CDR3 DNA: TGTGCCACCAGTGCACGTTCTCGCACAGATACGCAGTATTTT. It translates to CATSARSRTDTQYF.

This clonotype has only a few counts. The chain links TRBV20-1 to TRBJ2-1, with 8 bases that match TRBD2. From germline, CDR1 is DFQATT and CDR2 SNEGSKA (reference sequence). This CDR3 is 15 amino acids long. V was clipped by 5 bases and J by 1 base; unmatched bases: 7. CDR3 protein: CSAWIAGYSYNEQFF. Written as DNA, the CDR3 is TGCAGTGCTTGGATAGCGGGGTATTCCTACAATGAGCAGTTCTTC.

The chain carries TRBV9 and TRBJ2-1, with D unresolved. CDR1 and CDR2 (germline): SGDLS, YYNGEE. V was trimmed by 0 bases and J by 4 bases, leaving 8 bases between them. This CDR3 has 14 residues. CDR3: CASSVGTVYNEQFF. The CDR3 nucleotides are TGTGCCAGCAGCGTAGGGACGGTGTACAATGAGCAGTTCTTC. The whole variable domain, filled in from reference TRBV9 and TRBJ2-1, reads DSGVTQTPKHLITATGQRVTLRCSPRSGDLSVYWYQQSLDQGLQFLIQYYNGEERAKGNILERFSAQQFPDLHSELNLSSLELGDSALYFCASSVGTVYNEQFFGPGTRLTVL.

Ten or more counts support this clonotype. The chain carries TRBV28 and TRBJ1-2; D is uncertain. Germline V gene sequence: CDR1 MDHEN, CDR2 SYDVKM. V was cut by 8 bases and J by 2 bases, with 9 bases left in between. CDR3 size: 12 residues. As DNA, the CDR3 is TGTGCCAGCCGTAGTGGAAACTATGGCTACACCTTC. Its translation is CASRSGNYGYTF.

This clonotype showed up just a few times. The chain has TRBV7-2 and TRBJ2-2, with TRBD1 matching 10 bases. The germline gives CDR1 SGHTA, CDR2 FQGNSA. V dropped 3 bases and J dropped 3; count of bases not matched to a gene: 4. CDR3 size: 16 residues. CDR3: CASSFGDRGHTGELFF. As DNA, the CDR3 is TGTGCCAGCAGCTTTGGGGACAGGGGACACACCGGGGAGCTGTTTTTT.

The sample holds a few counts of this clonotype. The chain recombines TRBV11-3 with TRBJ2-3; D might be TRBD2 (6 bases). This CDR3 spans 14 amino acids. Germline values: CDR1 SGHNT, CDR2 YENEEA. Trimming cost V 4 bases and J 1 base, with 9 bases left between them. The CDR3 spells CASSYGTGTDTQYF. CDR3 DNA: TGTGCCAGCAGCTATGGGACTGGCACAGATACGCAGTATTTT.

With regard to this clonotype: A read error may produce the germline difference seen at one junction end. The gene calls are TRBV5-1 and TRBJ2-1; 9 bases agree with TRBD2. This CDR3 has 14 amino acids. The germline V gene has CDR1 SGHRS and CDR2 YFSETQ. CDR3 amino acids: CASSLEPSGALSLF. DNA for the CDR3: TGCGCCAGCAGCTTGGAGCCTAGCGGGGCCCTATCGCTCTTC.

This clonotype was picked up a small number of times. The rearrangement uses TRBV5-5 and TRBJ2-7; D tentatively fits TRBD1 or TRBD2 (5 bases each). The germline V and J ends were trimmed by 4 bases and 5 bases, with 19 bases remaining between them. The germline V gene encodes CDR1 SGHKS and CDR2 YYEKEE (reference sequence). The length of the CDR3 is 15 residues. CDR3 protein: CASSLGAHFPDEQYF. The CDR3 DNA reads as TGTGCCAGCAGCCTCGGGGCTCATTTCCCCGACGAGCAGTACTTC.

This clonotype was detected only a few times. The genes are TRBV11-2 and TRBJ2-2; D uncertain. V shed 5 bases and J shed 2 bases, with 12 bases lying between them. CDR1 and CDR2 (germline): SGHAT, FQNNGV. This CDR3 contains 15 residues. In nucleotides, the CDR3 is TGTGCCAGCAGCCCAAGGGCTGTTAACACCGGGGAGCTGTTTTTT. Protein product: CASSPRAVNTGELFF.

This clonotype was observed a few times. The chain employs TRBV3-1 and TRBJ2-1; D tentatively reads TRBD1 or TRBD2 (5 bases each). Per germline, CDR1 LGHDT and CDR2 YNNKEL (reference sequence). This CDR3 region has 14 residues. V lost 5 bases to trimming and J lost 9 bases, with 17 bases between them. The chain's CDR3 is CASSSLTAGSEQFF. CDR3 bases: TGTGCCAGCAGCTCGTTAACCGCAGGGAGTGAGCAGTTCTTC.

This clonotype has a handful of counts. The V call is TRBV27, the J call TRBJ1-5; 8 bases line up with TRBD1. V lost 2 bases and J lost 0; bases outside the gene matches: 9. CDR1 MNHEY and CDR2 SMNVEV come from the germline V gene (reference sequence). The CDR3 has 18 residues. CDR3 bases: TGTGCCAGCAGTTTAACAGGGGGGGCATCTTATAGCAATCAGCCCCAGCATTTT. This translates into CASSLTGGASYSNQPQHF.

At least ten counts were recorded for this clonotype. The CDR3: CSVAGQYQETQYF. The CDR3 DNA reads as TGCAGCGTTGCTGGACAGTACCAAGAGACCCAGTACTTC. This sequence joins TRBV29-1 and TRBJ2-5; D perhaps matches TRBD1 (6 bases). The CDR3 totals 13 residues. V was cut by 4 bases and J by 0 bases, with 9 bases left in between. Germline V gene data show CDR1 as SQVTM and CDR2 as ANQGSEA.

The rearrangement joins TRBV2 to TRBJ2-1; 12 bases fit TRBD2. There are 13 residues in the CDR3. V lost 8 bases to trimming and J lost 5 bases; unmatched junction nucleotides: 1. CDR1 and CDR2 from the germline V gene are SNHLY and FYNNEI. The CDR3 spells CASRLAGDNEQFF. CDR3 DNA sequence: TGTGCCAGCCGACTAGCGGGAGACAATGAGCAGTTCTTC.

At least ten counts were recorded for this clonotype. The chain is built from TRBV19 and TRBJ1-5; 7 positions agree with TRBD1. The CDR3 covers 13 residues. Trimming took 10 bases from V and 3 from J; bases not matched to a gene: 6. Germline loops: CDR1 LNHDA, CDR2 SQIVND (reference sequence). The CDR3 nucleotides read TGTGCCACCCAGGGACAGCCCAATCAGCCCCAGCATTTT. This gives the protein CATQGQPNQPQHF.

This clonotype was observed a few times. V usage is TRBV7-2 and J usage is TRBJ2-1; 12 bases line up with TRBD2. Trimming removed 5 bases from V and 0 bases from J; junction bases left unmatched: 5. Germline-derived CDR1 and CDR2 are SGHTA and FQGNSA. The CDR3 length is 17 residues. The CDR3 region has the DNA TGTGCCAGCAGCGCCTCGACTAGCGGGAGCTCCTACAATGAGCAGTTCTTC. It specifies CASSASTSGSSYNEQFF.

This clonotype appeared a few times. The chain recombines TRBV7-2 with TRBJ2-1, with a tentative D call TRBD2 (6 bases). Germline V lookup: CDR1 SGHTA, CDR2 FQGNSA. The length of the CDR3 is 17 residues. The V end was cut by 1 base, the J end by 4 bases, with 17 bases between. The CDR3 reads CASSLESRGTLYNEQFF. The CDR3 DNA is TGTGCCAGCAGCTTAGAAAGCCGGGGGACCCTATACAATGAGCAGTTCTTC.

This chain links TRBV5-4 with TRBJ2-7; the match to TRBD1 covers 9 bases. Germline V gene data show CDR1 as SGHNT and CDR2 as YYREEE (reference sequence). Unmatched junction bases numbered 4, after V lost 3 bases and J lost 3 bases. The CDR3 is 14 residues long. CDR3 DNA sequence: TGTGCCAGCAGCTCCGGGACAGGGATCTACGAGCAGTACTTC. Amino acid sequence: CASSSGTGIYEQYF.

This clonotype was recorded a few times. The CDR3 is CASSLAGLAGPKSSYEQYF. For the CDR3, the DNA is TGTGCCAGCAGCTTGGCCGGACTAGCGGGGCCGAAAAGCTCCTACGAGCAGTACTTC. This sequence joins TRBV5-8 and TRBJ2-7, with 12 bases aligning to TRBD2. CDR3 length: 19 residues. CDR1 SGHTS and CDR2 YDEGEE come from the germline V gene. V was pared by 0 bases and J by 0 bases, with 10 bases of the junction left unmatched.

In its sample, this clonotype was seen a few times. The chain recombines TRBV2 with TRBJ1-4; possible D gene TRBD1, 6 bases. V dropped 7 bases and J dropped 3 bases, with 15 bases sitting between them. The CDR3 has 15 residues. The germline CDR1 and CDR2 sequences are SNHLY and FYNNEI. The CDR3 nucleotides read TGTGCCAGCACTCCAACAGGGTTTGCTAATGAAAAACTGTTTTTT. The encoded protein is CASTPTGFANEKLFF. Full variable domain (missing parts from reference TRBV2 and TRBJ1-4): EPEVTQTPSHQVTQMGQEVILRCVPISNHLYFYWYRQILGQKVEFLVSFYNNEISEKSEIFDDQFSVERPDGSNFTLKIRSTKLEDSAMYFCASTPTGFANEKLFFGSGTQLSVL.

The table lists this clonotype with a few counts. V usage is TRBV7-2 and J usage is TRBJ2-3; TRBD1 matches 9 bases. V lost 5 bases and J lost 10; bases outside the gene matches: 4. There are 12 residues in the CDR3. In germline, CDR1 is SGHTA, CDR2 FQGNSA. The chain's CDR3 is CASSMDRGPQYF. CDR3 coding DNA: TGTGCCAGCAGCATGGACAGGGGCCCGCAGTATTTT.

This clonotype was picked up many times. CDR3 sequence reads: CASSPPGVAGGTEQFF. For the CDR3, the DNA is TGTGCCAGCAGCCCCCCGGGAGTAGCGGGAGGGACTGAGCAGTTCTTC. The rearrangement joins TRBV7-3 to TRBJ2-1, with 11 nucleotides matching TRBD2. CDR1 and CDR2 (germline): SGHTA, FQGTGA. The CDR3 is made up of 16 amino acids. The J segment lost 9 bases and the V segment lost 5 bases, leaving 12 bases of the junction unmatched.

This clonotype came up a few times. J is TRBJ2-7 and V is TRBV6-5; D might be TRBD1 (7 bases). Trimming removed 0 bases at V and 2 bases at J, with 11 bases between. Germline V gene sequence: CDR1 MNHEY, CDR2 SVGAGI. The CDR3 runs to 15 residues. CDR3 DNA sequence: TGTGCCAGCAGTTACTCGACAGGGAGGACCTACGAGCAGTACTTC. Protein sequence: CASSYSTGRTYEQYF.

This clonotype was detected only a few times. V gene TRBV6-2 or TRBV6-3 combines with J gene TRBJ2-3; TRBD2 aligns across 7 bases. V was pared by 2 bases and J by 8 bases, with 1 base of the junction left unmatched. This CDR3 is 12 amino acids long. CDR1 and CDR2 (germline): MNHEY, SVGEGT. The CDR3 DNA reads as TGTGCCAGCAGTTACGGGGAGGGTACGCAGTATTTT. Encoded protein: CASSYGEGTQYF.

This clonotype was observed a handful of times. The CDR3 bases are TGTGCCATCAGTGAGCCGCTCAGCTCTGGGGCCAACGTCCTGACTTTC. Translated, it gives CAISEPLSSGANVLTF. This chain uses TRBV10-3 with TRBJ2-6; D is unclear. Trimming left V 2 bases short and J 0 bases short, with 8 bases between. The V gene's germline CDR1 is ENHRY and CDR2 SYGVKD. The CDR3 totals 16 residues.